These 25 T cell receptor beta chains were sequenced from one sample in a study of beta chain features in type 1 diabetes. Reverse transcription of all isolated RNA meant that expressed TCRB transcripts were sequenced. TCRdb's table, derived via immunoSEQ multiplex PCR, lists solely in-frame clones and lacks some. This table holds around 300,000 clones, roughly 11% found once. The sequenced sample was naive CD4+ T cells from blood. All receptors derive from a woman aged 30 to 39 in good health.

V and J are TRBV28 and TRBJ2-7; 11 positions match TRBD2. CDR1 is MDHEN, CDR2 SYDVKM, per germline. Trimming at V came to 7 bases and at J to 3 bases, leaving 5 bases not matched to a gene. This CDR3 has 14 residues. As DNA, the CDR3 is TGTGCCAGCAAAGCCGGGACTAGCGGCTACGAGCAGTACTTC. Translated: CASKAGTSGYEQYF.

This chain uses TRBV6-5 with TRBJ2-7, with D possibly TRBD1 on 5 matching bases. V lost 2 bases, J lost 3 bases, and 11 bases lay in between. The length of the CDR3 is 14 residues. The germline gives CDR1 MNHEY, CDR2 SVGAGI. Here the CDR3 DNA reads TGTGCCAGCAGTTACGACAGCGACGGCTACGAGCAGTACTTC. Its translation is CASSYDSDGYEQYF.

The CDR3 DNA reads TGTGCCAGCAGCCCCGGGACAGGGGGCACCGGGGAGCTGTTTTTT. It translates to CASSPGTGGTGELFF. The chain employs TRBV7-9 and TRBJ2-2; 11 bases are a match to TRBD1. V lost 5 bases and J lost 4; bases outside the gene matches: 3. From germline, CDR1 is SEHNR and CDR2 FQNEAQ (reference sequence). The CDR3 length is 15 residues.

Only a few counts were recorded for this clone. CDR3 residues: CASRRDSGSYEQYF. CDR3 nucleotides: TGCGCCAGCAGACGGGACAGTGGCTCCTACGAGCAGTACTTC. This rearrangement joins TRBV23-1 to TRBJ2-7, with 7 bases lining up with TRBD1. TRBV23-1 is an ORF, with its function uncertain. This CDR3 has 14 amino acids. J was trimmed by 0 bases and V by 6 bases; bases with no gene match: 5.

The rearrangement joins TRBV27 to TRBJ2-5; TRBD1 aligns across 8 bases. The CDR3 extends over 16 amino acids. The germline V gene encodes CDR1 MNHEY and CDR2 SMNVEV (reference sequence). The V gene end was trimmed by 5 bases and the J gene end by 4 bases; junction bases not matched to a gene: 12. In DNA form, the CDR3 reads TGTGCCAGCAGTCCTCACCCTCGGACAGGGCTAGAGACCCAGTACTTC. Protein: CASSPHPRTGLETQYF.

This chain joins TRBV29-1 and TRBJ1-4; 12 positions match TRBD1. From germline, CDR1 is SQVTM and CDR2 ANQGSEA. The CDR3 is 13 amino acids. Losses at the gene ends were 6 bases for V and 7 bases for J; bases not matched to a gene: 3. CDR3 bases: TGCAGCGTGGGACAGGGGGCTAGTGAAAAACTGTTTTTT. Translating it yields CSVGQGASEKLFF.

This clone was observed a handful of times. The chain couples TRBV7-2 to TRBJ2-1, with TRBD2 matching 7 bases. CDR3 size: 15 residues. The ends lost 3 bases at V and 5 bases at J; junction bases unmatched: 7. Germline assignment: CDR1 SGHTA and CDR2 FQGNSA. Written as DNA, the CDR3 is TGTGCCAGCAGCTTGCTCCAAAGCGGGGACAATGAGCAGTTCTTC. This gives the protein CASSLLQSGDNEQFF.

The count of this clone is one. CDR3 nucleotides: TGTGCCAGCAGTTCCGACAGATACTCTGGAAACACCATATATTTT. Its translation is CASSSDRYSGNTIYF. The gene calls are TRBV6-5 and TRBJ1-3; maybe TRBD1 (5 bases). Trimming pared 4 bases from V and 0 bases from J, leaving 10 bases between. This CDR3 has 15 residues. The germline V gene encodes CDR1 MNHEY and CDR2 SVGAGI.

This clone was detected a few times. J is TRBJ1-5 and V is TRBV18; D may be TRBD1 (6 bases). This CDR3 contains 17 residues. CDR1 is KGHSH and CDR2 is LQKENI in the germline V gene. V lost 4 bases, J lost 1 base, and 17 bases lay in between. CDR3 region: CASSLTATGGSNQPQHF. The CDR3 coding sequence is TGTGCCAGCTCACTAACGGCGACAGGCGGAAGCAATCAGCCCCAGCATTTT.

This clone was seen a handful of times. This chain links TRBV28 with TRBJ1-2; TRBD1 aligns across 10 bases. Germline trimming cut 6 bases from V and 4 bases from J; bases unmatched to any gene: 8. Germline V gene lookup returns CDR1 MDHEN and CDR2 SYDVKM. The CDR3 extends over 15 amino acids. The CDR3 bases are TGTGCCAGCAGCCCGGGACAGGGGATCGTCTATGGCTACACCTTC. Translation gives CASSPGQGIVYGYTF.

This sequence joins TRBV28 and TRBJ2-7; D gene unclear. CDR3 length: 13 amino acids. Trimming took off 6 bases at V and 2 bases at J, with 11 bases between the two ends. Germline loops: CDR1 MDHEN, CDR2 SYDVKM. The CDR3, as DNA: TGTGCCAGCAGAGAGGCTACACCCTACGAGCAGTACTTC. As protein: CASREATPYEQYF.

This clone has only a few counts. The chain recombines TRBV10-3 with TRBJ2-1, with unresolved D. Germline V CDR1 and CDR2: ENHRY, SYGVKD. V lost 3 bases to trimming and J lost 4 bases, with 4 bases between them. The CDR3 contains 12 residues. As DNA, the CDR3 is TGTGCCATCAGTGACGTATACAATGAGCAGTTCTTC. The encoded protein is CAISDVYNEQFF.

The rearrangement links TRBV7-2 to TRBJ1-5, with 7 nucleotides matching TRBD1. V shed 5 bases, J shed 9 bases, and the junction held 7 bases outside the gene matches. CDR3 size: 13 residues. Germline CDR1 reads SGHTA; CDR2 reads FQGNSA. The CDR3 DNA sequence: TGTGCCAGCAGCCGGGGGACAGTTCGGCCCCAGCATTTT. It encodes CASSRGTVRPQHF.

The V and J genes are TRBV11-2 and TRBJ2-2; maybe TRBD1 (5 bases). In germline, CDR1 is SGHAT, CDR2 FQNNGV. V lost 4 bases to trimming and J lost 7 bases, with 13 bases between them. The CDR3 is made up of 14 amino acids. CDR3 sequence reads: CASSSPTGFGELFF. CDR3 DNA sequence: TGTGCCAGCAGCTCCCCCACAGGATTCGGGGAGCTGTTTTTT.

This clone turned up a few times. The genes are TRBV6-5 and TRBJ1-2, with 7 nucleotides matching TRBD1. Germline V CDR1 and CDR2: MNHEY, SVGAGI. The length of the CDR3 is 14 residues. Trimming took 4 bases from V and 5 from J; bases not matched to a gene: 7. CDR3 DNA: TGTGCCAGCAGTTTAGGGACAGCGGGTTATGGCTACACCTTC. Translation: CASSLGTAGYGYTF.

This clone was detected only a few times. The chain combines TRBV19 with TRBJ2-1; 11 nucleotides agree with TRBD2. The CDR3 totals 16 residues. V lost 2 bases to trimming and J lost 7 bases; unmatched junction nucleotides: 7. The germline gives CDR1 LNHDA, CDR2 SQIVND (reference sequence). The CDR3 reads CASSIRVGLADNEQFF. The CDR3 DNA reads TGTGCCAGTAGTATACGTGTGGGACTAGCGGATAATGAGCAGTTCTTC.

This sequence joins TRBV5-6 and TRBJ2-7, with D possibly being TRBD2 (5 bases). The germline V and J ends were trimmed by 0 bases and 7 bases, with 11 bases remaining between them. Per germline, CDR1 SGHDT and CDR2 YYEEEE. This CDR3 region has 13 residues. CDR3 sequence: CASSLVDSSEQYF. CDR3 DNA sequence: TGTGCCAGCAGCTTGGTGGACTCCTCTGAGCAGTACTTC.

This rearrangement joins TRBV4-3 to TRBJ1-1; possibly TRBD1 for D (6 bases). The CDR3 covers 15 residues. Trimming stripped 4 bases from V and 1 base from J, with 13 bases between. Germline loops: CDR1 LGHNA, CDR2 YSLEER. The CDR3 bases are TGCGCCAGCAGCCGGTCACAGGGATCGAACACTGAAGCTTTCTTT. This sequence encodes CASSRSQGSNTEAFF.

The chain links TRBV5-4 to TRBJ2-5, with 8 nucleotides matching TRBD2. The CDR3 spans 13 residues. CDR1 and CDR2 from the germline V gene are SGHNT and YYREEE (reference sequence). V lost 1 base and J lost 5; bases outside the gene matches: 1. The chain's CDR3 is CASSLTGGETQYF. CDR3 in DNA: TGTGCCAGCAGCTTGACGGGGGGGGAGACCCAGTACTTC.

This clone was detected ten times or more. The chain has TRBV4-3 and TRBJ2-7; 11 bases are a match to TRBD1. V shed 11 bases and J 5 bases; nucleotides not matched to a gene: 8. This CDR3 region has 13 residues. Germline V gene lookup returns CDR1 LGHNA and CDR2 YSLEER. The CDR3 coding sequence is TGCGCCGCAGGACGGACAGGGGGCCACGAGCAGTACTTC. Translation: CAAGRTGGHEQYF.

This clone was found a few times. The genes are TRBV30 and TRBJ2-3, with a possible D match to TRBD2 (6 bases). Germline values: CDR1 GTSNPN, CDR2 SVGIG (reference sequence). The germline V and J ends were trimmed by 3 bases and 4 bases, with 17 bases remaining between them. This CDR3 has 15 amino acids. The CDR3 DNA follows: TGTGCCTGGAGCAATCTGGGGGGAAGGTCAGATACGCAGTATTTT. As protein: CAWSNLGGRSDTQYF.

The CDR3 sequence: CATKGSPDTQYF. The CDR3 nucleotides read TGTGCCACCAAGGGGTCGCCAGATACGCAGTATTTT. The chain has TRBV15 and TRBJ2-3; a weak D match, TRBD1 (5 bases). CDR3 size: 12 residues. With 7 bases removed from V and 4 bases from J, the gap between germline ends came to 9 bases. Germline values: CDR1 LNHNV, CDR2 YYDKDF (reference sequence).

This clone occurred a few times. The CDR3 DNA sequence: TGTGCCAGCAGCCCAGACAGGGAGCGGAATGAGCAGTTCTTC. Translation gives CASSPDRERNEQFF. This chain links TRBV9 with TRBJ2-1; TRBD1 matches at 7 bases. This CDR3 has 14 residues. The V segment lost 4 bases and the J segment 7 bases; nucleotides outside the gene matches: 8. CDR1 SGDLS and CDR2 YYNGEE come from the germline V gene.

The chain recombines TRBV5-1 with TRBJ2-1, with D perhaps TRBD1 (7 bases). Germline V lookup: CDR1 SGHRS, CDR2 YFSETQ. CDR3 length: 16 amino acids. Trimming shortened V by 3 bases and J by 7 bases, and 20 bases separated the two germline ends. Here the CDR3 reads CASSYQGEAVLNEQFF. DNA of the CDR3: TGCGCCAGCAGCTACCAGGGGGAGGCGGTGTTAAATGAGCAGTTCTTC.

This clone was counted at least ten times. This chain links TRBV29-1 with TRBJ2-3, with a possible D match to TRBD2 (6 bases). Trimming removed 4 bases from V and 1 base from J, with 9 bases in between. Germline V gene data show CDR1 as SQVTM and CDR2 as ANQGSEA. The CDR3 has 13 residues. CDR3 sequence: CSVAPGGTDTQYF. The CDR3 nucleotides are TGCAGCGTTGCTCCGGGGGGCACAGATACGCAGTATTTT.